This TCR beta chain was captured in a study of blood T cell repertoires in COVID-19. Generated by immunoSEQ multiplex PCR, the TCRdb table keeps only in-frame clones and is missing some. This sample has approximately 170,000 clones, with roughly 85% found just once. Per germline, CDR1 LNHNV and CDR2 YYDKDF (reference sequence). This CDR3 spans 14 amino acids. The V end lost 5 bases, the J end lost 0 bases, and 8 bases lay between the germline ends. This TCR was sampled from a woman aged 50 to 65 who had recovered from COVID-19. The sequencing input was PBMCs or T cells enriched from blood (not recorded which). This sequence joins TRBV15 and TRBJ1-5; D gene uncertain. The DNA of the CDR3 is TGTGCCACCAGCGAGGCCATTAGCAATCAGCCCCAGCATTTT. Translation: CATSEAISNQPQHF.